This entry features one T cell receptor beta chain sequence. Original data processing: Estimated nucleated cell counts came from reference gene primer amplification. Clones were read by immunoSEQ multiplex PCR, and TCRdb kept only the in-frame ones, dropping some. The V and J calls and clone size were taken over from that table, and D and trimming were inferred from the DNA. The table has some 100,000 clones, almost 90% seen once. The CDR3 covers 15 residues. V lost 3 bases and J lost 3, with 14 bases in between. Germline CDR1 KGHSH, CDR2 LQKENI. The record originates from a study of blood T cell repertoires in COVID-19. Study at large: COVID-19 samples collected from the United States, Italy and Spain covered acute and convalescent phases. In each case, the material was cDNA or gDNA derived from T cells, B-cell-depleted T cells, or PBMCs.

Sample: peripheral blood. The chain combines TRBV18 with TRBJ1-1; D is perhaps TRBD1 (6 bases). This TCR was sampled from a human donor in a cohort sampled during active COVID-19. The DNA for the CDR3 is TGTGCCAGCTCACCTGATGGAGGGGGGGACACTGAAGCTTTCTTT. It codes for CASSPDGGGDTEAFF.